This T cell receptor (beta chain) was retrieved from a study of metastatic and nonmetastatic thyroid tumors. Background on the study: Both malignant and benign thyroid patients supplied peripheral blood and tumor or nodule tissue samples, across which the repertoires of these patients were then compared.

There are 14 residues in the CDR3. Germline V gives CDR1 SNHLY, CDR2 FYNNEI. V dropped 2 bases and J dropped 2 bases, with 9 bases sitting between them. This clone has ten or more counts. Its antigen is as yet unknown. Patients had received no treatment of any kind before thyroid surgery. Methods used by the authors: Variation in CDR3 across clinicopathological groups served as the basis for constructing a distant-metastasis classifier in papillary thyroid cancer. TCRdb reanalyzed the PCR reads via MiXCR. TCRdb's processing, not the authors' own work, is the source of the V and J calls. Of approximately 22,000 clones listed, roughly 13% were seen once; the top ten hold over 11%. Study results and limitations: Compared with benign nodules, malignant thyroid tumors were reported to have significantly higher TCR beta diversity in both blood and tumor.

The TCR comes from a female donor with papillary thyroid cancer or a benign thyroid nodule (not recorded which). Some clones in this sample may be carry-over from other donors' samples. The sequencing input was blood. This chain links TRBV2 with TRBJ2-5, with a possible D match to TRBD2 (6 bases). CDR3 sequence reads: CASSERGLQETQYF. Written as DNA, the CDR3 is TGTGCCAGCAGTGAACGGGGGTTGCAAGAGACCCAGTACTTC.